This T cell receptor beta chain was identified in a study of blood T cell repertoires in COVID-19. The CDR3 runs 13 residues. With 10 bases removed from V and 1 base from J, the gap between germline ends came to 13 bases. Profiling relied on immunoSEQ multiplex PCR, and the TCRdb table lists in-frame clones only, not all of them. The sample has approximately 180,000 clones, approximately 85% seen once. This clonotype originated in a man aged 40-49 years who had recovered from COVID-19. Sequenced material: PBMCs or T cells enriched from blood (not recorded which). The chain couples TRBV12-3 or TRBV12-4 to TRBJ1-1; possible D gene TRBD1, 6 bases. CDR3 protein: CATRRTANTEAFF. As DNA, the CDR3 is TGTGCCACCAGACGGACAGCGAACACTGAAGCTTTCTTT.